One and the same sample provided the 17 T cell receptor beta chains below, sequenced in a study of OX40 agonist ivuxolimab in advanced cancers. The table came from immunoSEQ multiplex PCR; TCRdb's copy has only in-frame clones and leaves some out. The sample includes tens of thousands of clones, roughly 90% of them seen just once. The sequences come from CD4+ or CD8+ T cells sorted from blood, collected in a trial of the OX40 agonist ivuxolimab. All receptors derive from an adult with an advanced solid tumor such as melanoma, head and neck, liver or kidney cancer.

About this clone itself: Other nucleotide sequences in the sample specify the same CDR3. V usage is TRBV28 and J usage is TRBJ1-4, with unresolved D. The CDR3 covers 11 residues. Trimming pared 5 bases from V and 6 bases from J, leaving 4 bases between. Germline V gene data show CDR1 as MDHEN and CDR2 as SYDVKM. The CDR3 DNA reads TGTGCCAGCAGTAATCATGAAAAACTGTTTTTT. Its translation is CASSNHEKLFF.

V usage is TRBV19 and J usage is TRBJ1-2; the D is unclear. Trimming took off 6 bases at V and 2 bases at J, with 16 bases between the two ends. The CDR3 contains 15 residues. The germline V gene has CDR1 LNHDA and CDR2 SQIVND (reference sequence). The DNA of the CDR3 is TGTGCCAGTAGAATCCGGGGTACGGAGAACTATGGCTACACCTTC. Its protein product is CASRIRGTENYGYTF. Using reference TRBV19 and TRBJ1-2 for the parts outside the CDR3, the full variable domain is DGGITQSPKYLFRKEGQNVTLSCEQNLNHDAMYWYRQDPGQGLRLIYYSQIVNDFQKGDIAEGYSVSREKKESFPLTVTSAQKNPTAFYLCASRIRGTENYGYTFGSGTRLTVV.

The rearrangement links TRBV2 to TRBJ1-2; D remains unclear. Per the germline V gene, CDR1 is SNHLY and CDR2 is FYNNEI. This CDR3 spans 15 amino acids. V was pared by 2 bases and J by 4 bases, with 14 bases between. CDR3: CASSERGRVAYGYTF. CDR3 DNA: TGTGCCAGCAGTGAACGCGGTCGTGTCGCCTATGGCTACACCTTC.

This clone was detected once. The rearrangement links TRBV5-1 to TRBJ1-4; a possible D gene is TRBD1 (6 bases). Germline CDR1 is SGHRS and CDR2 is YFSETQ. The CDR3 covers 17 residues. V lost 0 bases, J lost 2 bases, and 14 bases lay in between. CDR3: CASSLGWTADTNEKLFF. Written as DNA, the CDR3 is TGCGCCAGCAGCTTGGGATGGACAGCGGATACTAATGAAAAACTGTTTTTT.

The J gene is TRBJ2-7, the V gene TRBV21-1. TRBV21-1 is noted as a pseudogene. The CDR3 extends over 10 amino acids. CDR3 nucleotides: TGTGCCAGCAGCAACTACGAGCAGTACTTC. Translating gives CASSNYEQYF.

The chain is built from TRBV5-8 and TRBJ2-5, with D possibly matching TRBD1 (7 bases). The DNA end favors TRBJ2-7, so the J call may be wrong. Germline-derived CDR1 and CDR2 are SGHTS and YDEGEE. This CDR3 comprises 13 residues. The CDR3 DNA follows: TGTGCCAGCAGCCCGACAGGGACTTACGAGCAGTACTTC. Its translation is CASSPTGTYEQYF.

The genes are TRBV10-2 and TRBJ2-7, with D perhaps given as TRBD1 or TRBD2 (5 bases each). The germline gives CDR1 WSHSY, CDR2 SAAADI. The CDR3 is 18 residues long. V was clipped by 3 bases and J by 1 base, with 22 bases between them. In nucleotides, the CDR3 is TGCGCCAGCAGTGATGATTACGGGACCTATCTGGGGTCCTACGAGCAGTACTTC. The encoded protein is CASSDDYGTYLGSYEQYF.

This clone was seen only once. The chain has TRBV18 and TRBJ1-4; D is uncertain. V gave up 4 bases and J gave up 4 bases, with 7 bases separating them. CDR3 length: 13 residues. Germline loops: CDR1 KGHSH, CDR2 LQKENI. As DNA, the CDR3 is TGTGCCAGCTCACAAAGATTTAATGAAAAACTGTTTTTT. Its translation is CASSQRFNEKLFF.

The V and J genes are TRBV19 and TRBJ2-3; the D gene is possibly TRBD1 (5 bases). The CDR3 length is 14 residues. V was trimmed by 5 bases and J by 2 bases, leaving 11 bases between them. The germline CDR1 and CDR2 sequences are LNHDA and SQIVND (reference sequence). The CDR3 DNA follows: TGTGCCAGTAGTCCAGACAGTTTCACAGATACGCAGTATTTT. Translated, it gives CASSPDSFTDTQYF.

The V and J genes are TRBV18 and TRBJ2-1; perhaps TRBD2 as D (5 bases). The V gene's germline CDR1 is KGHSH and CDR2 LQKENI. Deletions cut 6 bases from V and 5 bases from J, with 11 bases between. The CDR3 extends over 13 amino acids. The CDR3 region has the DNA TGTGCCAGCTCCCAGTTGCGGGACAATGAGCAGTTCTTC. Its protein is CASSQLRDNEQFF. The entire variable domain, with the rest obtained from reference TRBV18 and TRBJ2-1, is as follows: NAGVMQNPRHLVRRRGQEARLRCSPMKGHSHVYWYRQLPEEGLKFMVYLQKENIIDESGMPKERFSAEFPKEGPSILRIQQVVRGDSAAYFCASSQLRDNEQFFGPGTRLTVL.

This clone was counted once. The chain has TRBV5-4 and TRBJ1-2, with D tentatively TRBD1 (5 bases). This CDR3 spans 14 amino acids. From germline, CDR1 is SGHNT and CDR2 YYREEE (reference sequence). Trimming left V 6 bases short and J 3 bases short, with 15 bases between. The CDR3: CASTQGGGDYGYTF. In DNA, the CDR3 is TGTGCCAGCACCCAGGGAGGAGGGGACTATGGCTACACCTTC.

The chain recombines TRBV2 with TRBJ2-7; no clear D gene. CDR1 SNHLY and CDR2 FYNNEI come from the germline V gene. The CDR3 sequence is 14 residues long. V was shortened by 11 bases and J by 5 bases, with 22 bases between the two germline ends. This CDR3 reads CAWGPRATSHEQYF. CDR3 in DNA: TGTGCCTGGGGTCCTCGGGCAACTTCCCACGAGCAGTACTTC.

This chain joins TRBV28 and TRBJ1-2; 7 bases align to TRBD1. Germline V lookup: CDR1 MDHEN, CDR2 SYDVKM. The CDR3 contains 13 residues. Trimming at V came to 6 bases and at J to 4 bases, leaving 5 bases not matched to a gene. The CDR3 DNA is TGTGCCAGCAGGTCGGGACAGAGCTATGGCTACACCTTC. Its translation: CASRSGQSYGYTF.

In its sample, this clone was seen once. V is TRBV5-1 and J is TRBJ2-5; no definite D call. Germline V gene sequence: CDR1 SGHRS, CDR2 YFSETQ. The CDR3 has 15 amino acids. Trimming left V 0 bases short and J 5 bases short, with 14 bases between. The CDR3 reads CASSLGSRVGETQYF. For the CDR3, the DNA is TGCGCCAGCAGCTTGGGGTCCCGGGTTGGCGAGACCCAGTACTTC.

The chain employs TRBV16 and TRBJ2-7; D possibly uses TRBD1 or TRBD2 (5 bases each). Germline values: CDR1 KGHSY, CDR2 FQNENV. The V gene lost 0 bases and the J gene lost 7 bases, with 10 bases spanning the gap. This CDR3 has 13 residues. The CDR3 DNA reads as TGTGCCAGCAGCCAATCGGGGGAAGGGGAGCAGTACTTC. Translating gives CASSQSGEGEQYF. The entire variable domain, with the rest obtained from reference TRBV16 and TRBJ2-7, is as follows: GEEVAQTPKHLVRGEGQKAKLYCAPIKGHSYVFWYQQVLKNEFKFLISFQNENVFDETGMPKERFSAKCLPNSPCSLEIQATKLEDSAVYFCASSQSGEGEQYFGPGTRLTVT.

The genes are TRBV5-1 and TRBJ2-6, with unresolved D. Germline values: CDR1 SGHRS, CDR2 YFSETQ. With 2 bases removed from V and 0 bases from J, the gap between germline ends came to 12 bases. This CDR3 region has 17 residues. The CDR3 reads CASSLNFQSSGANVLTF. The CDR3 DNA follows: TGCGCCAGCAGCTTAAATTTTCAGAGCTCTGGGGCCAACGTCCTGACTTTC.

CDR3 sequence (DNA): TGCGCCAGCAGCGTCCAGTCGCCCTACAATGAGCAGTTCTTC. It specifies CASSVQSPYNEQFF. The chain is built from TRBV5-1 and TRBJ2-1; D not resolved. There are 14 residues in the CDR3. Per germline, CDR1 SGHRS and CDR2 YFSETQ. The V end was cut by 4 bases, the J end by 2 bases, with 10 bases between. The variable domain in full, completed from reference TRBV5-1 and TRBJ2-1, reads KAGVTQTPRYLIKTRGQQVTLSCSPISGHRSVSWYQQTPGQGLQFLFEYFSETQRNKGNFPGRFSGRQFSNSRSEMNVSTLELGDSALYLCASSVQSPYNEQFFGPGTRLTVL.